This entry lists 27 T cell receptor beta chains sequenced from one sample in a study of lymphopenia after photon versus proton radiotherapy. Some clones are missing from TCRdb's copy, which holds only in-frame ones; the method was immunoSEQ multiplex PCR. The data contain 25,000 to 35,000 clones, 90% of them seen just once; the ten biggest clones take up approximately 6.6%. The material was peripheral blood, obtained from a patient treated with photon-based radiotherapy. Receptors originate from a woman in her 50s with pancreatic cancer.

The chain combines TRBV6-5 with TRBJ2-7; D is possibly TRBD1 or TRBD2 (5 bases each). CDR1 and CDR2 (germline): MNHEY, SVGAGI. There are 13 residues in the CDR3. Trimming took off 6 bases at V and 0 bases at J, with 9 bases between the two ends. The CDR3 bases are TGTGCCAGCAGCTCCGGGACCTCCTACGAGCAGTACTTC. Amino acids: CASSSGTSYEQYF.

The chain recombines TRBV7-2 with TRBJ1-5, with unresolved D. The germline V gene encodes CDR1 SGHTA and CDR2 FQGNSA. The V end was cut by 1 base, the J end by 3 bases, with 4 bases between. This CDR3 contains 13 residues. For the CDR3, the DNA is TGTGCCAGCAGCTTAGAATTCAATCAGCCCCAGCATTTT. It translates to CASSLEFNQPQHF.

This clone was observed once. This chain connects TRBV4-3 to TRBJ1-4; D not certain. The CDR3 sequence is 15 residues long. CDR1 is LGHNA and CDR2 is YSLEER in the germline V gene. V lost 3 bases and J lost 2, with 10 bases in between. Here the CDR3 reads CASSQGKGTNEKLFF. The CDR3 nucleotides read TGCGCCAGCAGCCAGGGGAAAGGGACTAATGAAAAACTGTTTTTT.

The chain is built from TRBV29-1 and TRBJ2-1; weak D call: TRBD2 (6 bases). The CDR3 spans 10 residues. Germline V gene data show CDR1 as SQVTM and CDR2 as ANQGSEA. Trimming left V 4 bases short and J 8 bases short, with 6 bases between. DNA of the CDR3: TGCAGCGTTGGGGGGGATGAGCAGTTCTTC. Protein sequence: CSVGGDEQFF.

This clone was detected only once. The V call is TRBV7-2, the J call TRBJ2-7, with 10 bases identical to TRBD2. The germline V gene has CDR1 SGHTA and CDR2 FQGNSA. This CDR3 has 16 residues. V lost 3 bases, J lost 6 bases, and 11 bases stayed unmatched. CDR3 in amino acids: CASSFRMLAGEGEQYF. Written as DNA, the CDR3 is TGTGCCAGCAGCTTTCGAATGCTAGCGGGAGAGGGCGAGCAGTACTTC.

The genes are TRBV27 and TRBJ2-7; 9 bases map to TRBD1. CDR3 length: 14 residues. V shed 4 bases and J 3 bases; nucleotides not matched to a gene: 4. Germline CDR1 MNHEY, CDR2 SMNVEV (reference sequence). CDR3 region: CASSWGQGSYEQYF. The CDR3, as DNA: TGTGCCAGCAGTTGGGGACAGGGAAGCTACGAGCAGTACTTC.

The V gene is TRBV7-2, the J gene TRBJ2-7, with 10 bases fitting TRBD2. The J segment lost 3 bases and the V segment lost 1 base, leaving 12 bases of the junction unmatched. Per the germline V gene, CDR1 is SGHTA and CDR2 is FQGNSA. The length of the CDR3 is 18 residues. In DNA, the CDR3 is TGTGCCAGCAGCTTAGAGGGGTGGCCTAGCGGGAGTAACTACGAGCAGTACTTC. Translation: CASSLEGWPSGSNYEQYF.

The CDR3 protein is CASSDAWRGRTDTQYF. In DNA, the CDR3 is TGTGCCAGCAGCGACGCTTGGAGAGGGCGGACAGATACGCAGTATTTT. This chain links TRBV7-2 with TRBJ2-3; perhaps TRBD2 as D (5 bases). The V gene's germline CDR1 is SGHTA and CDR2 FQGNSA. The CDR3 is 16 residues long. V lost 5 bases and J lost 3, with 18 bases in between.

This rearrangement joins TRBV6-5 to TRBJ1-1; no reliable D call. V lost 5 bases to trimming and J lost 0 bases, with 13 bases between them. The CDR3 has 15 residues. Germline CDR1 and CDR2: MNHEY and SVGAGI. CDR3 sequence: CASSTNSHMNTEAFF. The DNA for the CDR3 is TGTGCCAGCAGTACCAACAGCCACATGAACACTGAAGCTTTCTTT.

The chain uses TRBV7-8 and TRBJ2-2; no firm D call. CDR3 length: 14 residues. Per germline, CDR1 SGHVS and CDR2 FQNEAQ. Trimming left V 1 base short and J 2 bases short, with 5 bases between. This CDR3 is CASSLGDNTGELFF. The DNA of the CDR3 is TGTGCCAGCAGCTTAGGGGATAACACCGGGGAGCTGTTTTTT.

The chain employs TRBV11-2 and TRBJ2-4; D is tentatively TRBD1 or TRBD2 (5 bases each). The V end was cut by 0 bases, the J end by 3 bases, with 15 bases between. The CDR3 is 17 residues long. Germline V gene sequence: CDR1 SGHAT, CDR2 FQNNGV. Here the CDR3 DNA reads TGTGCCAGCAGCTTAGAGGGGGTTTTTCTTGACAAAAACATTCAGTACTTC. Amino acid sequence: CASSLEGVFLDKNIQYF.

This sequence joins TRBV7-6 and TRBJ2-2; possibly TRBD1 for D (6 bases). The germline V and J ends were trimmed by 5 bases and 6 bases, with 10 bases remaining between them. Per germline, CDR1 SGHVS and CDR2 FNYEAQ. There are 13 residues in the CDR3. The CDR3 is CASSEGQSGELFF. The CDR3 DNA sequence: TGTGCCAGCAGCGAAGGACAGTCCGGGGAGCTGTTTTTT.

The chain carries TRBV19 and TRBJ2-3; no definite D call. Trimming stripped 6 bases from V and 3 bases from J, with 16 bases between. In germline, CDR1 is LNHDA, CDR2 SQIVND (reference sequence). This CDR3 has 15 residues. The chain's CDR3 is CASRSESFLTDTQYF. The CDR3 coding sequence is TGTGCCAGTAGGTCCGAGTCCTTCCTGACAGATACGCAGTATTTT.

The table lists this clone with a few counts. This chain links TRBV18 with TRBJ2-7, with 7 bases fitting TRBD2. V shed 5 bases and J 2 bases; nucleotides not matched to a gene: 3. The germline V gene encodes CDR1 KGHSH and CDR2 LQKENI. CDR3 length: 13 residues. The CDR3 spells CASSDAGAYEQYF. CDR3 bases: TGTGCCAGCTCAGATGCGGGAGCCTACGAGCAGTACTTC.

This clone was detected only a few times. The chain has TRBV27 and TRBJ2-7; perhaps TRBD1 as D (6 bases). There are 15 residues in the CDR3. Per the germline V gene, CDR1 is MNHEY and CDR2 is SMNVEV (reference sequence). V gave up 6 bases and J gave up 2 bases, with 17 bases separating them. CDR3: CASREQGEPPYEQYF. For the CDR3, the DNA is TGTGCCAGCAGGGAACAGGGTGAACCTCCCTACGAGCAGTACTTC.

The sample holds one count of this clone. The CDR3 sequence is CASSSGQLNTEAFF. CDR3 nucleotides: TGTGCCAGCAGTTCGGGACAGTTGAACACTGAAGCTTTCTTT. The chain recombines TRBV5-8 with TRBJ1-1; the match to TRBD1 covers 7 bases. V lost 5 bases to trimming and J lost 0 bases; unmatched junction nucleotides: 4. The V gene's germline CDR1 is SGHTS and CDR2 YDEGEE. This CDR3 region has 14 residues.

This rearrangement joins TRBV28 to TRBJ2-1; D not certain. The CDR3 has 18 amino acids. Germline-derived CDR1 and CDR2 are MDHEN and SYDVKM. The V end lost 5 bases, the J end lost 0 bases, and 20 bases lay between the germline ends. The CDR3 DNA sequence: TGTGCCAGCAGTCCCGTCCTAAGGACCCGAAGCTCCTACAATGAGCAGTTCTTC. Protein product: CASSPVLRTRSSYNEQFF. Looking up the rest from reference TRBV28 and TRBJ2-1 gives the full variable domain: DVKVTQSSRYLVKRTGEKVFLECVQDMDHENMFWYRQDPGLGLRLIYFSYDVKMKEKGDIPEGYSVSREKKERFSLILESASTNQTSMYLCASSPVLRTRSSYNEQFFGPGTRLTVL.

The chain has TRBV6-5 and TRBJ2-5; TRBD1 agrees at 7 bases. J lost 2 bases, V lost 1 base, and 4 bases had no gene match. This CDR3 is 15 amino acids long. Germline CDR1 and CDR2: MNHEY and SVGAGI. The CDR3, as DNA: TGTGCCAGCAGTTACTTTAGGGGGCTGCAAGAGACCCAGTACTTC. Its protein product is CASSYFRGLQETQYF.

J is TRBJ2-6 and V is TRBV7-8; TRBD1 agrees at 11 bases. Looked up from germline, CDR1 is SGHVS and CDR2 is FQNEAQ. The CDR3 runs 18 residues. After removal of 5 bases from V and 1 base from J, the junction contained 7 bases not matched to a gene. CDR3 region: CASSPGQGAPSGANVLTF. The CDR3 DNA reads TGTGCCAGCAGCCCCGGACAGGGGGCGCCTTCTGGGGCCAACGTCCTGACTTTC.

This clone was detected only once. The gene calls are TRBV27 and TRBJ2-5; 7 bases agree with TRBD1. Germline loops: CDR1 MNHEY, CDR2 SMNVEV (reference sequence). V lost 4 bases to trimming and J lost 3 bases; unmatched junction nucleotides: 11. The CDR3 is made up of 16 amino acids. Here the CDR3 reads CASSYDQGTAEETQYF. The DNA of the CDR3 is TGTGCCAGCAGTTACGACCAAGGGACAGCGGAAGAGACCCAGTACTTC.

The rearrangement links TRBV28 to TRBJ2-7, with TRBD1 identical over 11 bases. V gave up 1 base and J gave up 3 bases; unmatched junction bases: 5. This CDR3 region has 16 residues. The germline gives CDR1 MDHEN, CDR2 SYDVKM. The CDR3 nucleotides are TGTGCCAGCAGTTTATCTCGGGGGACAGGGGGCTACGAGCAGTACTTC. Translated, it gives CASSLSRGTGGYEQYF.

This clone was observed a single time. The chain has TRBV28 and TRBJ2-2, with 9 nucleotides matching TRBD2. The CDR3 has 15 residues. V trimming: 3 bases; J trimming: 5 bases; junction bases outside the gene matches: 4. Per the germline V gene, CDR1 is MDHEN and CDR2 is SYDVKM. The CDR3 sequence: CASSLALAGTGELFF. The CDR3 coding sequence is TGTGCCAGCAGTTTGGCGCTAGCGGGAACCGGGGAGCTGTTTTTT.

V is TRBV5-8 and J is TRBJ2-5; no reliable D call. This CDR3 region has 13 residues. V was shortened by 4 bases and J by 5 bases, with 12 bases between the two germline ends. CDR1 SGHTS and CDR2 YDEGEE come from the germline V gene. This CDR3 is CASSIDKWETQYF. The CDR3 nucleotides read TGTGCCAGCAGCATAGACAAGTGGGAGACCCAGTACTTC.

The chain employs TRBV29-1 and TRBJ2-7; 7 bases are shared with TRBD2. The CDR3 is made up of 15 amino acids. CDR1 and CDR2 from the germline V gene are SQVTM and ANQGSEA. The J segment lost 0 bases and the V segment lost 1 base, leaving 6 bases of the junction unmatched. The CDR3: CSVEGERESSYEQYF. The CDR3 region has the DNA TGCAGCGTTGAAGGCGAGCGGGAAAGCTCCTACGAGCAGTACTTC.

This chain links TRBV27 with TRBJ2-2; 7 bases fit TRBD2. Unmatched junction bases numbered 6, after V lost 7 bases and J lost 4 bases. Germline V gene sequence: CDR1 MNHEY, CDR2 SMNVEV (reference sequence). The CDR3 contains 14 residues. CDR3 in amino acids: CASTRPGGTGELFF. In DNA, the CDR3 is TGTGCCAGCACCCGCCCGGGAGGCACCGGGGAGCTGTTTTTT.

The chain carries TRBV4-2 and TRBJ2-3; 11 bases agree with TRBD2. V shed 0 bases, J shed 6 bases, and the junction held 8 bases outside the gene matches. Germline V lookup: CDR1 LGHNA, CDR2 YNFKEQ. This CDR3 is 17 amino acids long. CDR3 sequence reads: CASSQEGTSGRPDTQYF. The DNA of the CDR3 is TGTGCCAGCAGCCAAGAGGGGACTAGCGGAAGGCCGGATACGCAGTATTTT.

The chain uses TRBV9 and TRBJ2-1, with D possibly matching TRBD1 (7 bases). Germline loops: CDR1 SGDLS, CDR2 YYNGEE. V shed 0 bases and J shed 0 bases, with 22 bases lying between them. There are 20 residues in the CDR3. CDR3 sequence reads: CASSVATETGIAASYNEQFF. The CDR3 region has the DNA TGTGCCAGCAGCGTAGCTACAGAGACAGGGATAGCGGCCTCCTACAATGAGCAGTTCTTC.